The 18 T cell receptor beta chains reported below all come from one sample, sequenced in a study of cytomegalovirus exposure and HLA in healthy donors. Both 60 Vbeta primers and 13 Jbeta primers went into the PCR. Using immunoSEQ multiplex PCR, the repertoire was profiled, and TCRdb retains in-frame clones only, with some absent. The table records roughly 120,000 clones, roughly 84% of them present only once. The sample taken for sequencing was PBMCs. The receptors shown here come from a young woman in good health and CMV-seropositive.

This clone was observed a handful of times. This chain links TRBV19 with TRBJ2-3, with D possibly matching TRBD1 (6 bases). CDR1 and CDR2 (germline): LNHDA, SQIVND (reference sequence). V was cut by 4 bases and J by 3 bases, with 17 bases left in between. The CDR3 has 16 residues. The CDR3 DNA reads TGTGCCAGTAGTAAAACCAGGGGCCCGGCTACAGATACGCAGTATTTT. Protein: CASSKTRGPATDTQYF.

This clone was counted once. The rearrangement links TRBV29-1 to TRBJ2-3, with D tentatively TRBD1 (7 bases). The CDR3 spans 14 residues. Germline values: CDR1 SQVTM, CDR2 ANQGSEA. V lost 5 bases to trimming and J lost 4 bases, with 16 bases between them. The CDR3 DNA reads TGCAGCGTTTTGGCAGGGGGGTTCGCAGATACGCAGTATTTT. It encodes CSVLAGGFADTQYF.

Notes on this clone: Germline is not matched at one junction end, which may reflect a read error. This chain joins TRBV6-1 and TRBJ2-5; TRBD2 agrees at 13 bases. From germline, CDR1 is MNHNS and CDR2 SASEGT. The CDR3 sequence is 17 residues long. The DNA for the CDR3 is TGTGCCATCAGTGAGTCTGGACTAGCGGGGGAGGAAGAGACCCAGTACTTC. Residues: CAISESGLAGEEETQYF.

V gene TRBV5-6 combines with J gene TRBJ2-3; 11 bases are shared with TRBD2. There are 15 residues in the CDR3. With 4 bases clipped from V and 6 bases from J, the junction kept 7 bases outside the gene matches. CDR1 and CDR2 from the germline V gene are SGHDT and YYEEEE. The CDR3 coding sequence is TGTGCCAGCAGCCGGGCTAGCGGGGGGCCGGATACGCAGTATTTT. Translation: CASSRASGGPDTQYF.

The V and J genes are TRBV2 and TRBJ1-2; 7 nucleotides line up with TRBD1. The V and J ends lost 6 bases and 6 bases, in that order; junction bases with no gene match: 10. Germline V gene data show CDR1 as SNHLY and CDR2 as FYNNEI. The CDR3 spans 14 residues. The chain's CDR3 is CASRTGQTLHGYTF. In nucleotides, the CDR3 is TGTGCCAGCAGAACGGGACAGACTTTACATGGCTACACCTTC.

The V and J genes are TRBV11-2 and TRBJ2-1; no clear D. The CDR3 is made up of 16 amino acids. With 2 bases removed from V and 1 base from J, the gap between germline ends came to 12 bases. In germline, CDR1 is SGHAT, CDR2 FQNNGV. The CDR3 nucleotides are TGTGCCAGCAGCTTAACTGCGTCTGTTTCCTACAATGAGCAGTTCTTC. Protein: CASSLTASVSYNEQFF.

The V and J genes are TRBV9 and TRBJ2-1; the match to TRBD1 covers 8 bases. V trimming: 4 bases; J trimming: 7 bases; junction bases outside the gene matches: 10. Per the germline V gene, CDR1 is SGDLS and CDR2 is YYNGEE. The CDR3 contains 15 residues. The CDR3 nucleotides are TGTGCCAGCAGCAGATCCACGGACAGGGAGAATGAGCAGTTCTTC. Translating gives CASSRSTDRENEQFF. The full variable domain, in which reference TRBV9 and TRBJ2-1 provide the parts outside the CDR3, is DSGVTQTPKHLITATGQRVTLRCSPRSGDLSVYWYQQSLDQGLQFLIQYYNGEERAKGNILERFSAQQFPDLHSELNLSSLELGDSALYFCASSRSTDRENEQFFGPGTRLTVL.

This rearrangement joins TRBV6-5 to TRBJ2-7; 8 bases align to TRBD1. There are 15 residues in the CDR3. CDR1 MNHEY and CDR2 SVGAGI come from the germline V gene. The ends lost 6 bases at V and 1 base at J; junction bases unmatched: 8. The CDR3 coding sequence is TGTGCCAGCAGACCAGACCAGGGGGCGTCCTACGAGCAGTACTTC. Protein: CASRPDQGASYEQYF.

The rearrangement joins TRBV5-1 to TRBJ2-5; D unresolved. Germline V gene lookup returns CDR1 SGHRS and CDR2 YFSETQ. V was clipped by 1 base and J by 2 bases, with 3 bases between them. This CDR3 has 12 residues. This CDR3 reads CASSLRQETQYF. In DNA form, the CDR3 reads TGCGCCAGCAGCTTGCGGCAAGAGACCCAGTACTTC.

This clone has only a few counts. This chain joins TRBV5-4 and TRBJ2-7; the match to TRBD2 covers 14 bases. The CDR3 totals 17 residues. After removal of 4 bases from V and 2 bases from J, the junction contained 8 bases not matched to a gene. The germline gives CDR1 SGHNT, CDR2 YYREEE (reference sequence). The CDR3 DNA follows: TGTGCCAGCAGCCAGGGACTAGCGGGGGCCAATCCCTACGAGCAGTACTTC. Protein: CASSQGLAGANPYEQYF.

This rearrangement joins TRBV27 to TRBJ2-7, with 7 bases lining up with TRBD2. J gave up 0 bases and V 9 bases, and 2 bases lay outside the gene matches. The germline V gene has CDR1 MNHEY and CDR2 SMNVEV (reference sequence). The CDR3 spans 12 residues. The CDR3 spells CASGGSSYEQYF. The CDR3 coding sequence is TGTGCCAGTGGCGGGAGCTCCTACGAGCAGTACTTC.

The chain is built from TRBV6-4 and TRBJ1-4; D remains unclear. V gave up 4 bases and J gave up 7 bases, with 10 bases separating them. Per germline, CDR1 MRHNA and CDR2 SNTAGT. The CDR3 sequence is 13 residues long. CDR3: CASSVGPREKLFF. DNA of the CDR3: TGTGCCAGCAGTGTTGGCCCCCGTGAAAAACTGTTTTTT.

J is TRBJ2-2 and V is TRBV4-1; D perhaps matches TRBD1 (6 bases). The V end lost 4 bases, the J end lost 7 bases, and 22 bases lay between the germline ends. Germline values: CDR1 MGHRA, CDR2 YSYEKL. The CDR3 is 17 amino acids. CDR3 sequence reads: CASSRQRAAGASGELFF. In DNA form, the CDR3 reads TGCGCCAGCAGCCGTCAACGCGCGGCAGGGGCGAGCGGGGAGCTGTTTTTT.

In regard to this clone: Other nucleotide sequences in the sample specify the same CDR3. The chain combines TRBV27 with TRBJ2-7; D uncertain. Germline CDR1 and CDR2: MNHEY and SMNVEV (reference sequence). V dropped 0 bases and J dropped 0 bases, with 6 bases sitting between them. CDR3 length: 14 amino acids. CDR3 amino acids: CASSLSSGSYEQYF. The CDR3 DNA reads TGTGCCAGCAGTTTATCGTCCGGCTCCTACGAGCAGTACTTC.

The chain employs TRBV30 and TRBJ1-5; perhaps TRBD1 as D (5 bases). The V end lost 0 bases, the J end lost 5 bases, and 8 bases lay between the germline ends. The CDR3 has 13 amino acids. Germline assignment: CDR1 GTSNPN and CDR2 SVGIG (reference sequence). The CDR3 here is CAWSVQVDQPQHF. The CDR3 DNA reads TGTGCCTGGAGTGTACAGGTGGATCAGCCCCAGCATTTT.

The rearrangement links TRBV25-1 to TRBJ2-1, with D unclear. V lost 1 base, J lost 8 bases, and 15 bases lay in between. The CDR3 has 15 residues. Germline V gene data show CDR1 as MGHDK and CDR2 as SYGVNS. The CDR3 coding sequence is TGTGCCAGCAGTGAATCGCGATCTACTATGGATGAGCAGTTCTTC. It translates to CASSESRSTMDEQFF.

The chain is built from TRBV11-2 and TRBJ2-3; D possibly corresponds to TRBD2 (6 bases). The CDR3 is 17 amino acids. Trimming left V 4 bases short and J 6 bases short, with 23 bases between. Germline CDR1 SGHAT, CDR2 FQNNGV. The CDR3 here is CASSSGGFAQPRDTQYF. In DNA, the CDR3 is TGTGCCAGCAGCTCCGGGGGTTTCGCTCAGCCAAGGGATACGCAGTATTTT.

V and J are TRBV30 and TRBJ1-5; tentative D call: TRBD1 (6 bases). CDR3 length equals 15 residues. V dropped 0 bases and J dropped 3 bases, with 12 bases sitting between them. CDR1 is GTSNPN and CDR2 is SVGIG in the germline V gene (reference sequence). CDR3 coding DNA: TGTGCCTGGAGTGTACTGGGGGCTTTCAATCAGCCCCAGCATTTT. This gives the protein CAWSVLGAFNQPQHF.